This T cell receptor (beta chain) was identified in a study of cytomegalovirus exposure and HLA in healthy donors. 13 Jbeta primers and 60 Vbeta primers were used for the PCR. Produced via immunoSEQ multiplex PCR; TCRdb's table is partial and in-frame only. The repertoire has more than 150,000 clones, 70% to 85% of them found once; the top ten carry about 1.5%. Germline V gene lookup returns CDR1 SGHTA and CDR2 FQGNSA. V was clipped by 2 bases and J by 9 bases, with 11 bases between them. The CDR3 has 14 amino acids. This sequence joins TRBV7-2 and TRBJ1-6; D gene uncertain. The origin of this receptor is a man between 18 and 35 years old in good health and CMV-seronegative. Sequenced material: PBMCs. The CDR3 protein is CASSLNPEGSPLHF. DNA for the CDR3: TGTGCCAGCAGCTTAAACCCAGAGGGTTCACCCCTCCACTTT.